The 24 T cell receptor beta chains reported below all come from one sample, sequenced in a study of CD8 T cells in Susac syndrome. Roughly 0.45 to 1 ug RNA was reverse transcribed with random hexamers. A single record per CDR3 protein comes from TCRdb applying MiXCR to the immunoSEQ multiplex PCR reads. The sample lists 90,000 to 150,000 distinct CDR3 sequences; roughly 92% were seen once. The sequencing sample was made of CD8+ T cells from PBMCs. These receptors all come from a human donor in good health.

This CDR3 reads CASQTSGRAQFF. CDR3 in DNA: TGTGCCAGCCAAACTAGCGGGAGGGCCCAGTTCTTC. The chain uses TRBV18 and TRBJ2-1; 13 bases are a match to TRBD2. V dropped 8 bases and J dropped 13; count of bases not matched to a gene: 5. The CDR3 contains 12 residues. Germline loops: CDR1 KGHSH, CDR2 LQKENI. Full variable domain (remainder filled in from reference TRBV18 and TRBJ2-1): NAGVMQNPRHLVRRRGQEARLRCSPMKGHSHVYWYRQLPEEGLKFMVYLQKENIIDESGMPKERFSAEFPKEGPSILRIQQVVRGDSAAYFCASQTSGRAQFFGPGTRLTVL.

The chain joins TRBV4-2 to TRBJ2-7; 9 bases are a match to TRBD2. CDR1 and CDR2 (germline): LGHNA, YNFKEQ. The CDR3 has 16 amino acids. Losses at the gene ends were 0 bases for V and 0 bases for J; bases not matched to a gene: 3. The CDR3 sequence: CASSQETSGFSYEQYF. For the CDR3, the DNA is TGTGCCAGCAGCCAAGAAACTAGCGGGTTCTCCTACGAGCAGTACTTC.

The J gene is TRBJ2-3, the V gene TRBV7-2; no clear D gene. Looked up from germline, CDR1 is SGHTA and CDR2 is FQGNSA. Trimming took off 0 bases at V and 4 bases at J, with 5 bases between the two ends. The CDR3 runs 13 residues. The CDR3 spells CASSLAPPDTQYF. The CDR3, as DNA: TGTGCCAGCAGCTTAGCGCCGCCAGATACGCAGTATTTT.

The chain has TRBV18 and TRBJ1-3; D is possibly TRBD1 (5 bases). The length of the CDR3 is 14 residues. Germline values: CDR1 KGHSH, CDR2 LQKENI. Trimming removed 6 bases from V and 2 bases from J, with 11 bases in between. The CDR3, as DNA: TGTGCCAGCTCCCCGGGGGAGACTGGAAACACCATATATTTT. Translating it yields CASSPGETGNTIYF.

This clonotype is a singleton in its sample. The rearrangement links TRBV4-3 to TRBJ1-2, with D perhaps matching TRBD1 (6 bases). Germline CDR1 reads LGHNA; CDR2 reads YSLEER. Trimming removed 0 bases at V and 4 bases at J, with 33 bases between. The length of the CDR3 is 22 residues. CDR3 residues: CASSQEEFEIVGQGAHLYGYTF. CDR3 sequence (DNA): TGCGCCAGCAGCCAAGAGGAGTTCGAGATTGTGGGACAAGGGGCTCACCTCTATGGCTACACCTTC.

This chain joins TRBV5-1 and TRBJ1-2, with TRBD1 matching 7 bases. Germline CDR1 SGHRS, CDR2 YFSETQ. Trimming at V came to 0 bases and at J to 3 bases, leaving 5 bases not matched to a gene. The CDR3 loop spans 15 amino acids. The CDR3 spells CASSLDGQAYYGYTF. CDR3 coding DNA: TGCGCCAGCAGCTTGGATGGACAGGCCTACTATGGCTACACCTTC.

The chain employs TRBV29-1 and TRBJ2-3; 7 bases match TRBD1. Losses at the gene ends were 3 bases for V and 7 bases for J; bases not matched to a gene: 19. CDR1 and CDR2 (germline): SQVTM, ANQGSEA. The CDR3 covers 17 residues. This CDR3 reads CSVEIRTQGLIVYTQYF. CDR3 nucleotide sequence: TGCAGCGTTGAGATAAGGACACAGGGGTTAATCGTCTATACGCAGTATTTT.

This chain connects TRBV5-1 to TRBJ1-2; D not resolved. V lost 4 bases to trimming and J lost 8 bases, with 12 bases between them. The CDR3 extends over 12 amino acids. Germline loops: CDR1 SGHRS, CDR2 YFSETQ. CDR3 loop: CASSKTLDGYTF. The DNA of the CDR3 is TGCGCCAGCAGCAAAACCCTAGACGGCTACACCTTC. The whole variable domain, remainder taken from reference TRBV5-1 and TRBJ1-2, is KAGVTQTPRYLIKTRGQQVTLSCSPISGHRSVSWYQQTPGQGLQFLFEYFSETQRNKGNFPGRFSGRQFSNSRSEMNVSTLELGDSALYLCASSKTLDGYTFGSGTRLTVV.

The chain is built from TRBV5-4 and TRBJ1-2; 7 bases are shared with TRBD1. Germline loops: CDR1 SGHNT, CDR2 YYREEE (reference sequence). The CDR3 runs 14 residues. V lost 2 bases and J lost 4; bases outside the gene matches: 5. CDR3 sequence (DNA): TGTGCCAGCAGCTTTTCAGGGGGTGTCTATGGCTACACCTTC. Its translation is CASSFSGGVYGYTF.

This clonotype was detected only a few times. This sequence joins TRBV6-2 or TRBV6-3 and TRBJ2-7, with 8 nucleotides matching TRBD2. The CDR3 spans 16 residues. V was clipped by 7 bases and J by 1 base; unmatched bases: 12. CDR1 MNHEY and CDR2 SVGEGT come from the germline V gene. CDR3 residues: CASTKIAGTQSYEQYF. The CDR3 coding sequence is TGTGCCAGCACTAAGATAGCGGGGACTCAATCCTACGAGCAGTACTTC.

CDR3 DNA sequence: TGTGCCAGCAGCTTAAGACAGCTACCCTACGAGCAGTACTTC. This codes for CASSLRQLPYEQYF. V is TRBV7-9 and J is TRBJ2-7, with D possibly matching TRBD1 (5 bases). V dropped 2 bases and J dropped 2 bases, with 10 bases sitting between them. The CDR3 sequence is 14 residues long. Germline V CDR1 and CDR2: SEHNR, FQNEAQ (reference sequence).

The V and J genes are TRBV2 and TRBJ1-2; D might be TRBD1 (5 bases). The CDR3 has 11 residues. Germline CDR1 SNHLY, CDR2 FYNNEI. V lost 7 bases and J 6 bases, leaving 9 bases between the germline ends. CDR3 nucleotides: TGTGCCAGCACTCGAGGGGATGGCTACACCTTC. Residues: CASTRGDGYTF.

CDR3 DNA sequence: TGTGCCAGCAGCTACAGGGACGGCTACACCTTC. It codes for CASSYRDGYTF. The chain uses TRBV7-9 and TRBJ1-2, with D maybe TRBD1 (6 bases). The CDR3 totals 11 residues. Germline loops: CDR1 SEHNR, CDR2 FQNEAQ (reference sequence). Trimming stripped 4 bases from V and 8 bases from J, with 8 bases between.

CDR3 protein: CSAVDRGGFIYGYTF. Written as DNA, the CDR3 is TGCAGTGCTGTCGATAGAGGGGGCTTTATCTATGGCTACACCTTC. The genes are TRBV20-1 and TRBJ1-2, with TRBD1 matching over 7 bases. J was trimmed by 4 bases and V by 5 bases; bases with no gene match: 13. CDR1 is DFQATT and CDR2 is SNEGSKA in the germline V gene (reference sequence). There are 15 residues in the CDR3.

This chain uses TRBV20-1 with TRBJ1-4, with D maybe TRBD1 (6 bases). In germline, CDR1 is DFQATT, CDR2 SNEGSKA (reference sequence). V dropped 6 bases and J dropped 7 bases, with 24 bases sitting between them. This CDR3 region has 16 residues. In DNA, the CDR3 is TGCAGTGCCGTAGACCCTCAACGGGGGGCGGGTGAAAAACTGTTTTTT. It is translated as CSAVDPQRGAGEKLFF.

The chain links TRBV18 to TRBJ2-1, with D perhaps TRBD1 (5 bases). Trimming left V 4 bases short and J 0 bases short, with 13 bases between. The CDR3 is 16 residues long. Germline lookup yields CDR1 KGHSH and CDR2 LQKENI. CDR3 nucleotide sequence: TGTGCCAGCTCACTATCAACAGGAATCTCCTACAATGAGCAGTTCTTC. It specifies CASSLSTGISYNEQFF.

The rearrangement uses TRBV7-3 and TRBJ2-1; 7 bases are a match to TRBD1. With 1 base clipped from V and 7 bases from J, the junction kept 1 base outside the gene matches. The CDR3 has 13 residues. Germline CDR1 is SGHTA and CDR2 is FQGTGA. The CDR3, as DNA: TGTGCCAGCAGCTTAAACAGGGGAAATGAGCAGTTCTTC. It codes for CASSLNRGNEQFF.

V gene TRBV6-1 combines with J gene TRBJ2-7; unclear D gene. The CDR3 runs to 12 residues. The germline V and J ends were trimmed by 7 bases and 2 bases, with 9 bases remaining between them. Germline CDR1 is MNHNS and CDR2 is SASEGT. This CDR3 is CASMQRTYEQYF. CDR3 DNA sequence: TGTGCCAGCATGCAGCGAACCTACGAGCAGTACTTC.

The genes are TRBV10-3 and TRBJ1-2; 10 positions agree with TRBD1. CDR3 length: 17 residues. V dropped 4 bases and J dropped 6; count of bases not matched to a gene: 14. The germline CDR1 and CDR2 sequences are ENHRY and SYGVKD. The DNA for the CDR3 is TGTGCCATCAGTGGAAATACTTTGGACAGGGGGAGTGATGGCTACACCTTC. The encoded protein is CAISGNTLDRGSDGYTF.

This chain joins TRBV5-1 and TRBJ2-2, with D maybe TRBD1 (5 bases). Trimming left V 0 bases short and J 5 bases short, with 14 bases between. The CDR3 has 16 amino acids. Germline CDR1 reads SGHRS; CDR2 reads YFSETQ. CDR3 sequence: CASSLGQGLSTGELFF. For the CDR3, the DNA is TGCGCCAGCAGCTTGGGTCAGGGTTTGAGTACCGGGGAGCTGTTTTTT.

The chain carries TRBV12-3 or TRBV12-4 and TRBJ2-7; 8 nucleotides agree with TRBD1. Trimming at V came to 3 bases and at J to 6 bases, leaving 13 bases not matched to a gene. The CDR3 length is 16 residues. CDR3 in amino acids: CASSFSQVQGAGEQYF. CDR3 nucleotides: TGTGCCAGCAGTTTTAGTCAGGTCCAGGGGGCGGGCGAGCAGTACTTC.

The rearrangement links TRBV27 to TRBJ1-5, with D unresolved. The CDR3 has 14 residues. Trimming stripped 10 bases from V and 1 base from J, with 14 bases between. Germline values: CDR1 MNHEY, CDR2 SMNVEV (reference sequence). For the CDR3, the DNA is TGTGCCACCTCGGAGGTCACGAGCAATCAGCCCCAGCATTTT. Its protein is CATSEVTSNQPQHF.

The chain carries TRBV7-8 and TRBJ2-3; perhaps D is TRBD1 or TRBD2 (6 bases each). V was pared by 5 bases and J by 6 bases, with 24 bases between. The germline V gene encodes CDR1 SGHVS and CDR2 FQNEAQ. This CDR3 has 17 amino acids. This chain's CDR3 is CASSPISLTRGADTQYF. The CDR3 region has the DNA TGTGCCAGCAGCCCAATAAGCTTAACGAGGGGGGCCGATACGCAGTATTTT. Full variable domain (rest looked up from reference TRBV7-8 and TRBJ2-3): GAGVSQSPRYKVAKRGQDVALRCDPISGHVSLFWYQQALGQGPEFLTYFQNEAQLDKSGLPSDRFFAERPEGSVSTLKIQRTQQEDSAVYLCASSPISLTRGADTQYFGPGTRLTVL.

This rearrangement joins TRBV29-1 to TRBJ1-1, with no clear D. Per germline, CDR1 SQVTM and CDR2 ANQGSEA. The CDR3 totals 16 residues. Between the trimmed V and J ends, which lost 6 bases and 0 bases, there was a span of 20 bases. CDR3 bases: TGCAGCGTGGGGTACGGGGTTACCATCATGAACACTGAAGCTTTCTTT. Translation gives CSVGYGVTIMNTEAFF. Full variable domain (rest looked up from reference TRBV29-1 and TRBJ1-1): SAVISQKPSRDICQRGTSLTIQCQVDSQVTMMFWYRQQPGQSLTLIATANQGSEATYESGFVIDKFPISRPNLTFSTLTVSNMSPEDSSIYLCSVGYGVTIMNTEAFFGQGTRLTVV.